This TCR beta chain appears in the sequencing data of a study of T cells in Graves' hyperthyroidism and ophthalmopathy. Over 18 months, lack of ophthalmopathy progression marked Graves' hyperthyroidism as stable. Each patient was aged 18 to 65 and had newly diagnosed hyperthyroidism of under 2 months' duration. What was amplified from RNA transcripts were TCR beta CDR3 regions. The primer set for the first-round RT-PCR of the TCR CDR3 was HTBI. Each CDR3 protein is one row after TCRdb ran MiXCR on the multiplex PCR reads. The table lists a few hundred thousand distinct CDR3 sequences, roughly 14% of them singletons. As for this clonotype: Its antigen is as yet unknown. Since the CDR3 does not end with the conserved phenylalanine or tryptophan, this likely comes from a read error.

General observations from the study: Ophthalmopathy, as predicted by the model, came a median 6.5 months after the prediction. Separation of ophthalmopathy from stable hyperthyroidism was achieved by a 13 V-J model.

The CDR3 covers 17 residues. The V gene lost 6 bases and the J gene lost 0 bases, with 18 bases spanning the gap. In germline, CDR1 is MNHEY, CDR2 SVGEGT. The chain recombines TRBV6-2 or TRBV6-3 with TRBJ1-5; no definite D call. Input material: blood. This TCR was recovered from a young woman with Graves' hyperthyroidism. This CDR3 reads CASSDPGRGNSNQPQHL. Written as DNA, the CDR3 is TGTGCCAGCAGCGACCCGGGTCGAGGAAATAGCAATCAGCCCCAGCATCTT.